These T cell receptor beta chains were read from a single sample in a study of cytomegalovirus exposure and HLA in healthy donors. Only in-frame clones appear in the TCRdb table, and some are missing; sequencing was by immunoSEQ multiplex PCR. The sample totals over 45,000 clones; its top ten clones hold approximately 2%. The sample taken for sequencing was PBMCs. The receptors stem from a young woman in good health and CMV-seronegative. Both conserved end residues are part of each CDR3. The D gene is left open where the match is weak.

>TRBJ1-6|TRBD1|TRBV9
CASSGYLGQGDHSPLHF
TGTGCCAGCAGCGGATACTTGGGACAGGGGGATCATTCACCCCTACACTTT
>TRBJ2-3|TRBD2|TRBV5-4
CASSRGVDTQYF
TGTGCCAGCAGCCGGGGGGTAGATACGCAGTATTTT
>TRBJ1-2|TRBD1|TRBV7-9
CASSSSRTTIQGKGYGYTF
TGTGCCAGCAGCTCCAGCAGGACGACCATACAGGGGAAAGGCTATGGCTACACCTTC
>TRBJ1-5|TRBD1|TRBV6-1
CASSGLRGNSNQPQHF
TGTGCCAGCAGTGGCCTCAGGGGGAATAGCAATCAGCCCCAGCATTTT
>TRBJ1-1|-|TRBV19
CASSPQLKIGAFKAFF
TGTGCCAGTAGTCCCCAACTAAAGATTGGGGCTTTTAAAGCTTTCTTT
>TRBJ2-7|TRBD2|TRBV4-2
CASSEGTSGGPEQYF
TGTGCCAGCAGCGAAGGGACTAGCGGGGGTCCTGAGCAGTACTTC
>TRBJ1-4|TRBD1|TRBV5-1
CASSPGQGNEKLFF
TGCGCCAGCAGCCCGGGACAGGGAAACGAAAAACTGTTTTTT
>TRBJ1-2|TRBD1|TRBV5-1
CASSLLTGGNYGYTF
TGCGCCAGCAGCTTACTGACAGGGGGTAACTATGGCTACACCTTC
>TRBJ1-6|TRBD1|TRBV7-6
CASSLVQGATPLHF
TGTGCCAGCAGCTTAGTCCAGGGGGCTACACCCCTCCACTTT
>TRBJ2-5|-|TRBV6-1
CASSEQEPQETQYF
TGTGCCAGCAGTGAACAGGAACCCCAAGAGACCCAGTACTTC
>TRBJ1-1|TRBD1|TRBV5-1
CASSYPTGGTEAFF
TGCGCCAGCAGCTACCCGACAGGGGGGACTGAAGCTTTCTTT
>TRBJ2-7|TRBD2|TRBV9
CASSVEPGTWAGGESYEQYF
TGTGCCAGCAGCGTAGAACCCGGAACCTGGGCGGGAGGGGAGAGCTACGAGCAGTACTTC
>TRBJ1-1|-|TRBV5-1
CASSTTGTEAFF
TGCGCCAGCAGCACGACGGGAACTGAAGCTTTCTTT
>TRBJ1-2|TRBD1|TRBV11-2
CASSPTINTGGDYGYTF
TGTGCCAGCAGCCCGACTATAAACACAGGGGGCGACTATGGCTACACCTTC
>TRBJ1-6|TRBD1|TRBV28
CASSSYRGGDSPLHF
TGTGCCAGCAGTAGCTACAGGGGGGGGGATTCACCCCTCCACTTT
>TRBJ1-5|-|TRBV4-1
CASSPLQVSNQPQHF
TGCGCCAGCAGCCCTCTTCAGGTTAGCAATCAGCCCCAGCATTTT
>TRBJ2-7|TRBD1|TRBV19
CASSGTGGYEQYF
TGTGCCAGTAGCGGGACAGGGGGCTACGAGCAGTACTTC
>TRBJ2-1|-|TRBV2
CASSKVADSYNEQFF
TGTGCCAGCAGTAAAGTAGCGGACTCCTACAATGAGCAGTTCTTC
>TRBJ2-7|TRBD2|TRBV11-3
CASSRGSGREQYF
TGTGCCAGCAGCAGGGGCAGCGGGAGGGAGCAGTACTTC
>TRBJ1-5|-|TRBV6-1
CASSVYDFEPQHF
TGTGCCAGCAGTGTCTATGACTTCGAGCCCCAGCATTTT
>TRBJ2-2|TRBD1|TRBV7-3
CASFRDRVVTGELFF
TGTGCCAGCTTCCGGGACAGGGTGGTAACCGGGGAGCTGTTTTTT
>TRBJ2-3|TRBD2|TRBV5-1
CASSSLTSVTDTQYF
TGCGCCAGCAGCTCGCTGACTAGCGTCACAGATACGCAGTATTTT
>TRBJ2-7|-|TRBV18
CASSPKAGAYEQYF
TGTGCCAGCTCACCCAAGGCAGGGGCCTACGAGCAGTACTTC
>TRBJ1-1|-|TRBV11-3
CASSTTGLDTEAFF
TGTGCCAGCAGTACGACAGGATTGGACACTGAAGCTTTCTTT
>TRBJ1-2|-|TRBV28
CASSLGQQTPYGYTF
TGTGCCAGCAGTTTAGGACAGCAAACTCCTTATGGCTACACCTTC
>TRBJ1-3|-|TRBV28
CASSSGTNSGNTIYF
TGTGCCAGCAGTTCCGGGACAAACTCTGGAAACACCATATATTTT
>TRBJ2-7|TRBD2|TRBV5-1
CASSPRGGRLLVNYEQYF
TGCGCCAGCAGCCCCAGGGGCGGGAGGCTCCTCGTAAACTACGAGCAGTACTTC
>TRBJ1-2|TRBD1|TRBV18
CASSAGQGRLGYGYTF
TGTGCCAGCTCAGCGGGACAGGGAAGGCTCGGGTATGGCTACACCTTC
>TRBJ2-7|-|TRBV5-1
CASSLEGVLYEQYF
TGCGCCAGCAGCTTAGAAGGAGTACTCTACGAGCAGTACTTC
>TRBJ2-5|-|TRBV18
CASSPLESQETQYF
TGTGCCAGCTCACCACTAGAGAGCCAAGAGACCCAGTACTTC
>TRBJ1-6|-|TRBV30
CAWSRLVLPNSPLHF
TGTGCCTGGAGTCGGTTGGTTCTCCCGAATTCACCCCTCCACTTT
>TRBJ1-2|-|TRBV5-6
CASSLGQVDGYTF
TGTGCCAGCAGCTTGGGCCAGGTGGATGGCTACACCTTC
>TRBJ1-2|-|TRBV11-3
CASSPTQTSNYGYTF
TGTGCCAGCAGCCCAACACAGACATCTAACTATGGCTACACCTTC
>TRBJ2-7|TRBD1|TRBV15
CATGQGAYAQYF
TGTGCCACCGGGCAGGGGGCTTATGCGCAGTACTTC
>TRBJ2-7|-|TRBV29-1
CSARRGSYEQYF
TGCAGCGCCAGACGGGGCTCCTACGAGCAGTACTTC
>TRBJ1-1|-|TRBV11-2
CASSPYTEAFF
TGTGCCAGCAGCCCCTATACTGAAGCTTTCTTT
>TRBJ1-6|-|TRBV6-6
CASSYSREPLHF
TGTGCCAGCAGTTACTCTCGAGAGCCCCTCCACTTT
>TRBJ2-5|TRBD1|TRBV5-1
CASSLGGRGRPMETQYF
TGCGCCAGCAGCTTGGGGGGCAGGGGGCGTCCGATGGAGACCCAGTACTTC
>TRBJ2-7|-|TRBV4-1
CASRQDSYEQYF
TGCGCCAGCAGACAGGACAGCTACGAGCAGTACTTC
>TRBJ1-6|-|TRBV2
CASSERRQTYSPLHF
TGTGCCAGCAGTGAGAGGCGACAGACCTATTCACCCCTCCACTTT
>TRBJ1-6|-|TRBV11-2
CASSAGRGTYNSPLHF
TGTGCCAGCAGCGCGGGCCGGGGGACCTATAATTCACCCCTCCACTTT
>TRBJ1-5|-|TRBV4-2
CASSQERQPQHF
TGTGCCAGCAGCCAAGAGCGGCAGCCCCAGCATTTT
>TRBJ2-7|TRBD2|TRBV19
CASSSTVAGVYEQYF
TGTGCCAGTAGCTCGACCGTAGCGGGAGTCTACGAGCAGTACTTC
>TRBJ2-1|-|TRBV11-2
CASSLAVDEQFF
TGTGCCAGCAGCTTAGCGGTCGATGAGCAGTTCTTC
>TRBJ2-5|-|TRBV19
CASSTQGLQETQYF
TGTGCCAGTAGTACGCAGGGGCTCCAAGAGACCCAGTACTTC
>TRBJ2-3|-|TRBV2
CASSAGTDTQYF
TGTGCCAGCAGTGCCGGGACAGATACGCAGTATTTT
>TRBJ1-5|TRBD1|TRBV29-1
CSVTNSGGPNQPQHF
TGCAGCGTTACCAACTCAGGGGGCCCTAATCAGCCCCAGCATTTT
>TRBJ2-5|TRBD1|TRBV19
CASSIGTGEETQYF
TGTGCCAGTAGTATCGGGACAGGGGAAGAGACCCAGTACTTC
>TRBJ2-6|-|TRBV6-1
CASSEAVGAGANVLTF
TGTGCCAGCAGTGAAGCAGTAGGGGCTGGGGCCAACGTCCTGACTTTC
>TRBJ1-2|-|TRBV25-1
CASSDVTGLYGYTF
TGTGCCAGCAGTGATGTAACAGGGCTCTATGGCTACACCTTC
>TRBJ2-7|TRBD2|TRBV11-2
CASSLDPLTSGAYEQYF
TGTGCCAGCAGCTTAGATCCCTTGACTAGCGGGGCCTACGAGCAGTACTTC
>TRBJ2-5|TRBD2|TRBV5-1
CASSLGGLAEETQYF
TGCGCCAGCAGCTTAGGGGGACTAGCGGAAGAGACCCAGTACTTC
>TRBJ2-3|-|TRBV5-1
CASRVFRDTQYF
TGCGCCAGCAGGGTCTTTCGGGATACGCAGTATTTT
>TRBJ1-2|-|TRBV19
CASSIDHRGYGYTF
TGTGCCAGTAGTATAGATCATCGCGGCTATGGCTACACCTTC